Listed below are T cell receptor beta chains from one sample, sequenced in a study of CDR3 diversity in severe acne. TCRdb recomputed calls from the PCR reads with MiXCR, one row per CDR3 protein. The sample has 85,000 to 120,000 distinct CDR3 sequences; roughly 51% are singletons. Sequenced sample: blood. The receptors stem from a male donor with acne. Each CDR3 is given with its conserved first and last residue. A D gene is named only where the DNA matches it firmly. The size field is filled for only some rows; it gives once, few, many or a size class.

>.|13|TRBJ1-1|TRBV10-3|.
CAITKDGNTEAFF
TGTGCCATCACCAAGGACGGAAACACTGAAGCTTTCTTT
>TRBD2|17|TRBJ2-5|TRBV5-6|many
CASSLVLAVQYQETQYF
TGTGCCAGCAGCTTGGTGCTAGCGGTACAATACCAAGAGACCCAGTACTTC
>TRBD2|14|TRBJ2-1|TRBV29-1|.
CSVAVAGVIGEQFF
TGCAGCGTTGCGGTCGCGGGAGTAATTGGCGAGCAGTTCTTC
>.|11|TRBJ2-1|TRBV5-4|.
CASSLDGPGRF
TGTGCCAGCAGCTTGGACGGACCAGGACGCTTC
>TRBD1|14|TRBJ1-2|TRBV2|.
CASQLDRGTRGYTF
TGTGCCAGCCAATTGGACAGGGGGACGAGAGGCTACACCTTC
>TRBD2|15|TRBJ2-5|TRBV27|.
CASSALAGAVKTQYF
TGTGCCAGCAGTGCATTGGCGGGAGCTGTAAAGACCCAGTACTTC
>.|16|TRBJ2-5|TRBV15|many
CATSRDPGAVQETQYF
TGTGCCACCAGCAGAGATCCTGGAGCGGTTCAAGAGACCCAGTACTTC
>TRBD1|16|TRBJ2-7|TRBV4-3|many
CASSQSDRADSYEQYF
TGCGCCAGCAGCCAAAGCGACAGGGCCGACTCCTACGAGCAGTACTTC
>TRBD2|15|TRBJ2-3|TRBV5-1|.
CASSLRGNTPDTQYF
TGCGCCAGCAGCCTGCGGGGGAATACTCCTGATACGCAGTATTTT
>.|13|TRBJ1-2|TRBV29-1|.
CSVVGTADYGYTF
TGCAGCGTAGTGGGCACAGCTGACTATGGCTACACCTTC
>TRBD1|18|TRBJ2-5|TRBV4-1|once
CASSQGGQGLGARETQYF
TGCGCCAGCAGCCAAGGGGGACAGGGATTGGGGGCCCGAGAGACCCAGTACTTC
>TRBD1|15|TRBJ1-5|TRBV19|many
CASSSGQGETQPQHF
TGTGCCAGTAGTTCGGGACAGGGTGAGACCCAGCCCCAGCATTTT
>TRBD1|14|TRBJ1-2|TRBV7-9|.
CASSRDRGFYGYTF
TGTGCCAGCAGCCGGGACAGGGGATTCTATGGCTACACCTTC
>TRBD1|13|TRBJ1-2|TRBV3-1|few
CASSPGGDYGYTF
TGTGCCAGCAGCCCAGGGGGTGACTATGGCTACACCTTC
>TRBD1|13|TRBJ2-5|TRBV19|many
CASRIQGGETQYF
TGTGCCAGTAGGATACAGGGGGGAGAGACCCAGTACTTC
>.|13|TRBJ2-7|TRBV20-1|.
CSASQTFSYEQYF
TGCAGTGCTAGTCAGACATTCTCCTACGAGCAGTACTTC
>TRBD1|14|TRBJ2-7|TRBV10-2|medium-sized
CASIPGQGNYEQYF
TGCGCCAGTATTCCGGGACAGGGGAACTACGAGCAGTACTTC
>TRBD2|19|TRBJ2-3|TRBV11-3|many
CASSLVPVGSWREADTQYF
TGTGCCAGCAGCTTAGTCCCAGTGGGTAGCTGGCGGGAGGCAGATACGCAGTATTTT
>TRBD1|15|TRBJ2-7|TRBV20-1|.
CSARGSGQGKNEQYF
TGCAGTGCTAGAGGGTCGGGACAGGGGAAGAACGAGCAGTACTTC
>.|15|TRBJ1-1|TRBV4-1|many
CASSQDRAVNTEAFF
TGCGCCAGCAGCCAAGATAGGGCAGTGAACACTGAAGCTTTCTTT
>.|16|TRBJ2-7|TRBV5-4|.
CASSSRSEGDPYEQYF
TGTGCCAGCAGCTCCCGCTCAGAGGGCGATCCCTACGAGCAGTACTTC
>TRBD2|15|TRBJ2-7|TRBV6-1|.
CASSEASGRAHEQYF
TGTGCCAGCAGTGAAGCTAGCGGGAGGGCTCACGAGCAGTACTTC
>TRBD2|15|TRBJ2-5|TRBV9|.
CASKIAGGPGETQYF
TGTGCCAGCAAGATAGCGGGAGGGCCCGGAGAGACCCAGTACTTC
>TRBD1|18|TRBJ2-2|TRBV19|few
CASSPNGTGYYSAGELFF
TGTGCCAGTAGTCCGAATGGGACAGGGTATTACTCGGCCGGGGAGCTGTTTTTT
>.|15|TRBJ1-5|TRBV20-1|many
CSARAAGVRNQPQHF
TGCAGTGCTAGAGCGGCAGGGGTAAGAAATCAGCCCCAGCATTTT